This T cell receptor (beta chain) was identified during a study of naive and memory T cell subsets. Overall study findings and caveats: The RNA method is potentially sensitive to activation and differentiation changes. Reportedly, tuberculin skin test sites gave far more TCRs than other biopsies. Delayed type IV hypersensitivity infiltration was taken to explain higher tuberculin-site TCR counts.

The V gene's germline CDR1 is LGHDT and CDR2 YNNKEL (reference sequence). Trimming removed 1 base at V and 0 bases at J, with 16 bases between. The CDR3 length is 18 residues. Four PCR rounds used nested alpha and beta constant region primers plus the SP2 primer. MiXCR was run by TCRdb on the UMI-ligation and nested PCR reads, yielding one entry per CDR3 protein. The sample has more than 30,000 distinct CDR3 sequences, 6.7% seen once; the top ten hold approximately 2.8%. Specified treatment: skin biopsy from PPD injection site in Mantoux-positive individual. An oligonucleotide containing a UMI was ligated to the 3' end of TCR cDNA. Biopsied sites were PPD injections in people with a positive Mantoux test. This clonotype has just a few counts. Antigen: not known.

This TCR came from an adult in good health. This chain connects TRBV3-1 to TRBJ2-1; D is perhaps TRBD1 (6 bases). The sequencing used skin, collected from a tuberculin skin test site. The CDR3: CASSQGQGRQSSYNEQFF. The CDR3 DNA reads as TGTGCCAGCAGCCAAGGTCAGGGGCGTCAGAGCTCCTACAATGAGCAGTTCTTC.